These T cell receptor beta chains were read from a single sample in a study of cytomegalovirus exposure and HLA in healthy donors. Measured with immunoSEQ multiplex PCR; TCRdb has only the in-frame clones, and not every one. The sample holds under 200,000 clones, roughly four fifths seen once. The source material was PBMCs. The receptor source for this set is a woman aged 18-35 years in good health and CMV-seronegative. Both conserved end residues are part of each CDR3. A D gene is named only where the DNA matches it firmly. Expanded clones are given a class, and other clones once, few, many or no size at all.

v_call	clone_size	d_call	cdr3_length	j_call	cdr3_aa	cdr3_nt
TRBV4-1	-	-	16	TRBJ1-1	CASSQVGGFMNTEAFF	TGCGCCAGCAGCCAAGTAGGCGGATTCATGAACACTGAAGCTTTCTTT
TRBV5-5	-	TRBD2	14	TRBJ2-3	CASSAGLAKDTQYF	TGTGCCAGCAGCGCGGGACTAGCGAAAGATACGCAGTATTTT
TRBV30	-	TRBD1	15	TRBJ1-2	CAWSGKGTANYGYTF	TGTGCCTGGAGTGGTAAGGGGACAGCTAACTATGGCTACACCTTC
TRBV6-5	-	TRBD1	14	TRBJ1-1	CASSWGQGNTEAFF	TGTGCCAGCAGCTGGGGACAGGGGAACACTGAAGCTTTCTTT
TRBV4-1	-	TRBD1	18	TRBJ1-4	CASSQEPHRGRSGEKLFF	TGCGCCAGCAGCCAAGAACCCCACAGGGGGCGGTCGGGGGAAAAACTGTTTTTT
TRBV5-1	-	TRBD1	14	TRBJ2-7	CASSPGTGVHEQYF	TGCGCCAGCAGCCCCGGGACAGGGGTCCACGAGCAGTACTTC
TRBV2	-	TRBD1	13	TRBJ1-2	CATGTGGNYGYTF	TGTGCCACTGGGACAGGAGGAAACTATGGCTACACCTTC
TRBV19	-	TRBD1	15	TRBJ1-1	CASSSISTGGTEAFF	TGTGCCAGTAGTTCCATTTCCACAGGGGGCACTGAAGCTTTCTTT
TRBV25-1	-	TRBD2	14	TRBJ2-3	CASSERGGTDTQYF	TGTGCCAGCAGTGAGCGGGGGGGCACAGATACGCAGTATTTT
TRBV10-3	-	TRBD1	16	TRBJ2-1	CAISESGQGDLREQFF	TGTGCCATCAGTGAGTCGGGACAGGGGGATTTGCGTGAGCAGTTCTTC
TRBV7-9	-	-	13	TRBJ1-4	CASVSGTNEKLFF	TGTGCCAGCGTATCGGGTACTAATGAAAAACTGTTTTTT
TRBV27	-	-	14	TRBJ1-4	CASSFHGSNEKLFF	TGTGCCAGCAGTTTTCACGGGTCTAATGAAAAACTGTTTTTT
TRBV4-1	-	TRBD1	18	TRBJ2-3	CASSQDQIQGSSTDTQYF	TGCGCCAGCAGCCAAGATCAGATACAGGGGTCTAGCACAGATACGCAGTATTTT
TRBV5-4	-	TRBD1	13	TRBJ1-2	CASSADRGRGYTF	TGTGCCAGCAGCGCGGACAGGGGGCGAGGCTACACCTTC
TRBV6-4	-	-	17	TRBJ2-6	CASSERPELRGANVLTF	TGTGCCAGCAGTGAGCGCCCCGAGCTGCGTGGGGCCAACGTCCTGACTTTC
TRBV28	once	TRBD2	15	TRBJ2-3	CASSYGTRASDTQYF	TGTGCCAGCAGTTACGGGACTAGGGCTTCCGATACGCAGTATTTT
TRBV15	-	-	15	TRBJ2-3	CATKYYGSSTDTQYF	TGTGCCACCAAGTATTATGGTAGCAGCACAGATACGCAGTATTTT
TRBV5-4	once	-	15	TRBJ2-7	CASSLALQGINEQYF	TGTGCCAGCAGCTTGGCCCTACAGGGAATCAACGAGCAGTACTTC
TRBV28	-	TRBD2	14	TRBJ2-2	CASTPGLATGELFF	TGTGCCAGCACCCCGGGACTAGCGACCGGGGAGCTGTTTTTT
TRBV10-1	-	-	13	TRBJ1-2	CASSDRLNYGYTF	TGCGCCAGCAGTGACAGGCTTAACTATGGCTACACCTTC
TRBV7-6	-	-	14	TRBJ2-1	CASSLNAYQTEQFF	TGTGCCAGCAGCTTAAACGCCTACCAAACGGAGCAGTTCTTC
TRBV10-2	-	-	14	TRBJ1-6	CASSDPRGSQPLHF	TGCGCCAGCAGTGACCCGCGGGGGTCCCAACCCCTCCACTTT
TRBV30	-	TRBD1	15	TRBJ1-2	CAWSWDRGPLGGYTF	TGTGCCTGGAGCTGGGACAGGGGCCCCTTGGGTGGCTACACCTTC
TRBV10-3	-	-	17	TRBJ1-4	CATYSGLGAAPNEKLFF	TGTGCCACCTATTCGGGACTCGGGGCGGCCCCTAATGAAAAACTGTTTTTT
TRBV11-2	-	-	17	TRBJ2-4	CASSLNRAGLAKNIQYF	TGTGCCAGCAGCTTAAATCGGGCGGGACTGGCCAAAAACATTCAGTACTTC
TRBV18	-	-	16	TRBJ2-3	CASSPPGLPGADTQYF	TGTGCCAGCTCACCACCCGGTCTCCCGGGGGCAGATACGCAGTATTTT
TRBV5-1	-	TRBD1	16	TRBJ2-5	CASSLMPTGGGETQYF	TGCGCCAGCAGCTTAATGCCGACAGGGGGTGGAGAGACCCAGTACTTC
TRBV9	few	-	13	TRBJ2-3	CASSVVGADTQYF	TGTGCCAGCAGCGTAGTAGGGGCAGATACGCAGTATTTT
TRBV7-9	-	-	16	TRBJ1-3	CASSSKLGASGNTIYF	TGTGCCAGCAGCTCCAAGCTGGGGGCATCTGGAAACACCATATATTTT